These 21 T cell receptor beta chains originate from one sample sequenced in a study of T cells in Graves' hyperthyroidism and ophthalmopathy (dated by TCRdb to about 2019). Library prep was done by multiplex PCR. Data came from an Illumina HiSeq 2000. Amplification of TCR beta CDR3 regions was carried out from RNA transcripts. The first round of RT-PCR for the TCR CDR3 was performed with the HTBI primer set and the Qiagen OneStep RT-PCR kit. TCRdb reran the public reads through fastp at Q25 and MiXCR, keeping productive beta chains. Rows with a matching CDR3 protein are joined into one entry that keeps the most common DNA and genes. The sample contains about 98,000 distinct CDR3 sequences, approximately 40% of them found a single time. Together, the top ten hold approximately 10% of the sample. Sequencing was carried out using peripheral blood or thyroid tissue (not recorded which). All receptors come from a woman aged 30 to 39 with Graves' hyperthyroidism.

The chain couples TRBV28 to TRBJ2-7; possible D gene TRBD2, 6 bases. CDR3 length: 15 residues. Germline CDR1 MDHEN, CDR2 SYDVKM. V was pared by 6 bases and J by 3 bases, with 18 bases between. CDR3 sequence: CASRVGTGAVYEQYF. In DNA form, the CDR3 reads TGTGCCAGCAGGGTAGGTACGGGAGCCGTCTACGAGCAGTACTTC.

V and J are TRBV7-6 and TRBJ2-7, with 8 bases aligning to TRBD2. The length of the CDR3 is 16 residues. V was clipped by 0 bases and J by 4 bases; unmatched bases: 8. CDR1 and CDR2 (germline): SGHVS, FNYEAQ. The CDR3 protein is CASSLAGGVRGYEQYF. The CDR3 nucleotides read TGTGCCAGCAGCTTAGCCGGGGGGGTCAGGGGATACGAGCAGTACTTC.

Many counts were recorded for this clonotype. The V gene is TRBV6-1, the J gene TRBJ1-5; 9 nucleotides align to TRBD1. Unmatched junction bases numbered 14, after V lost 10 bases and J lost 7 bases. The CDR3 runs to 15 residues. Per the germline V gene, CDR1 is MNHNS and CDR2 is SASEGT. The CDR3 DNA reads TGTGCCACCCAACAAAACAGGGGGCCTGGGCAGCCCCAGCATTTT. This encodes CATQQNRGPGQPQHF.

The sample holds many counts of this clonotype. This chain connects TRBV24-1 to TRBJ2-5; D not resolved. The CDR3 spans 13 residues. The germline gives CDR1 KGHDR, CDR2 SFDVKD. Trimming stripped 1 base from V and 7 bases from J, with 9 bases between. The CDR3: CATSDFAARTQYF. Written as DNA, the CDR3 is TGTGCCACCAGTGATTTTGCGGCCAGGACCCAGTACTTC.

This clonotype was observed a few times. The CDR3 spells CASKGGSDSNEKLFF. CDR3 in DNA: TGTGCCAGCAAGGGGGGTTCGGACAGTAATGAAAAACTGTTTTTT. This chain uses TRBV6-5 with TRBJ1-4; D might be TRBD1 (6 bases). Germline assignment: CDR1 MNHEY and CDR2 SVGAGI. The CDR3 is 15 amino acids. V was shortened by 7 bases and J by 4 bases, with 16 bases between the two germline ends.

V usage is TRBV20-1 and J usage is TRBJ1-2; D uncertain. V was clipped by 4 bases and J by 4 bases, with 16 bases between them. The V gene's germline CDR1 is DFQATT and CDR2 SNEGSKA (reference sequence). The CDR3 contains 14 residues. For the CDR3, the DNA is TGCAGTGCTAACGGATGGTCCTACGGCTATGGCTACACCTTC. Amino acid sequence: CSANGWSYGYGYTF.

This clonotype has a count of ten or more. V usage is TRBV11-2 and J usage is TRBJ1-1, with a tentative D call TRBD1 (5 bases). Trimming shortened V by 0 bases and J by 3 bases, and 8 bases separated the two germline ends. The CDR3 is 14 amino acids. Germline V CDR1 and CDR2: SGHAT, FQNNGV. For the CDR3, the DNA is TGTGCCAGCAGCTTAGAGCGGGGGTACACTGAAGCTTTCTTT. Protein product: CASSLERGYTEAFF.

This clonotype has at least ten counts. The chain recombines TRBV6-6 with TRBJ1-2, with unresolved D. Trimming took 5 bases from V and 9 from J, leaving 13 bases between them. Per germline, CDR1 MNHNY and CDR2 SVGAGI (reference sequence). The CDR3 totals 12 residues. The DNA for the CDR3 is TGTGCCAGCAGTGACCAGGACCCGAGCTACACCTTC. Amino acid sequence: CASSDQDPSYTF.

The table lists this clonotype with many counts. CDR3 in DNA: TGTGCCAGCAGCCCTTCAAGGGCCCTTTCACCCCTCCACTTT. Translation: CASSPSRALSPLHF. The J gene is TRBJ1-6, the V gene TRBV3-1, with D unresolved. This CDR3 contains 14 residues. Between the trimmed V and J ends, which lost 4 bases and 9 bases, there was a span of 13 bases. Germline V gives CDR1 LGHDT, CDR2 YNNKEL (reference sequence).

The chain couples TRBV24-1 to TRBJ1-2, with D maybe TRBD1 (6 bases). With 3 bases removed from V and 8 bases from J, the gap between germline ends came to 15 bases. Germline V gene lookup returns CDR1 KGHDR and CDR2 SFDVKD. This CDR3 contains 14 residues. DNA of the CDR3: TGTGCCACCAGTGATGAGGACAGAACGCACGGCTACACCTTC. Translated: CATSDEDRTHGYTF.

Ten or more counts support this clonotype. The J gene is TRBJ1-4, the V gene TRBV6-5; possible D gene TRBD1, 5 bases. CDR3 length: 16 amino acids. Trimming removed 5 bases from V and 0 bases from J, with 13 bases in between. CDR1 is MNHEY and CDR2 is SVGAGI in the germline V gene. CDR3 in DNA: TGTGCCAGCAGTGGGGGAGTTACTGCAACTAATGAAAAACTGTTTTTT. Translated, it gives CASSGGVTATNEKLFF.

In regard to this clonotype: A read error is likely, as this CDR3 ends without the conserved phenylalanine or tryptophan. The limits of the CDR3 on the DNA are not certain, so only TCRdb's listed CDR3 is given. The chain recombines TRBV19 with TRBJ2-7; the table names TRBD1, a call not compared with the DNA. The CDR3 region is 14 residues in length, termini included. Germline values: CDR1 LNHDA, CDR2 SQIVND (reference sequence). The CDR3 protein is CASSPRAGRNEQCL.

This chain connects TRBV7-8 to TRBJ2-5; weak D call: TRBD2 (5 bases). Germline-derived CDR1 and CDR2 are SGHVS and FQNEAQ. This CDR3 is built from 11 residues. Trimming removed 7 bases from V and 7 bases from J, with 10 bases in between. This chain's CDR3 is CASTPEGTQYF. The CDR3 DNA reads as TGTGCCAGCACCCCCGAGGGGACCCAGTACTTC.

Remarks on this clonotype: A much bigger clone sits one base away, suggesting this may be a read error. This sequence joins TRBV6-6 and TRBJ2-7, with D possibly matching TRBD1 (6 bases). V was trimmed by 5 bases and J by 2 bases, leaving 7 bases between them. The CDR3 loop spans 12 amino acids. Per germline, CDR1 MNHNY and CDR2 SVGAGI (reference sequence). CDR3 sequence reads: CASSGQTYEQYF. CDR3 nucleotides: TGTGCCAGCAGTGGACAGACCTACGAGCAGTACTTC.

In its sample, this clonotype was seen a few times. V is TRBV28 and J is TRBJ1-6; D gene unclear. This CDR3 is built from 11 residues. V was clipped by 3 bases and J by 9 bases, with 3 bases between them. Looked up from germline, CDR1 is MDHEN and CDR2 is SYDVKM. CDR3 bases: TGTGCCAGCAGTTTTGGTTCACCCCTCCACTTT. Translation: CASSFGSPLHF.

The V gene is TRBV15, the J gene TRBJ1-1; possible D gene TRBD1, 5 bases. CDR3 size: 14 residues. Germline loops: CDR1 LNHNV, CDR2 YYDKDF (reference sequence). V lost 0 bases, J lost 3 bases, and 8 bases lay in between. The CDR3 reads CATSRDRDDTEAFF. DNA for the CDR3: TGTGCCACCAGCAGAGACAGGGACGACACTGAAGCTTTCTTT. Variable domain in full (rest from reference TRBV15 and TRBJ1-1): DAMVIQNPRYQVTQFGKPVTLSCSQTLNHNVMYWYQQKSSQAPKLLFHYYDKDFNNEADTPDNFQSRRPNTSFCFLDIRSPGLGDTAMYLCATSRDRDDTEAFFGQGTRLTVV.

Notes on this clonotype: This may be a read error, as it is one base from a much larger clone. This chain joins TRBV7-3 and TRBJ1-3; TRBD1 agrees at 8 bases. This CDR3 has 15 amino acids. Germline V lookup: CDR1 SGHTA, CDR2 FQGTGA. In nucleotides, the CDR3 is TGTGCCAGCAGGAGGGACAGGAACTCTGGAGACACCATATATTTT. This codes for CASRRDRNSGDTIYF. The full variable domain, completed using reference TRBV7-3 and TRBJ1-3, is GAGVSQTPSNKVTEKGKYVELRCDPISGHTALYWYRQSLGQGPEFLIYFQGTGAADDSGLPNDRFFAVRPEGSVSTLKIQRTERGDSAVYLCASRRDRNSGDTIYFGEGSWLTVV.

The table lists this clonotype with many counts. The rearrangement uses TRBV7-2 and TRBJ2-2, with 7 positions matching TRBD2. Trimming cost V 5 bases and J 4 bases; bases outside gene matches: 7. CDR1 is SGHTA, CDR2 FQGNSA, per germline. The CDR3 is made up of 15 amino acids. CDR3 residues: CASSPLGGGTGELFF. The CDR3 coding sequence is TGTGCCAGCAGCCCCCTTGGGGGGGGCACCGGGGAGCTGTTTTTT.

This clonotype was picked up many times. The chain combines TRBV3-1 with TRBJ2-2; no clear D. Trimming left V 8 bases short and J 6 bases short, with 7 bases between. The CDR3 length is 11 residues. Germline V gene lookup returns CDR1 LGHDT and CDR2 YNNKEL (reference sequence). The CDR3 reads CASERAGELFF. CDR3 nucleotide sequence: TGTGCCAGCGAAAGGGCCGGGGAGCTGTTTTTT.

This clonotype was detected ten times or more. V and J are TRBV7-9 and TRBJ1-3; 7 positions match TRBD1. V shed 3 bases and J 2 bases; nucleotides not matched to a gene: 1. Per the germline V gene, CDR1 is SEHNR and CDR2 is FQNEAQ (reference sequence). CDR3 length: 14 residues. The CDR3 region has the DNA TGTGCCAGCAGCTTCGGGACAGCTGGAAACACCATATATTTT. It encodes CASSFGTAGNTIYF.

The chain is built from TRBV12-3 or TRBV12-4 and TRBJ1-5, with a weak D call TRBD1 (5 bases). The CDR3 runs 14 residues. V lost 6 bases and J 14 bases, leaving 23 bases between the germline ends. CDR3 region: CASSSPGGEAYEHF. The CDR3 nucleotides read TGTGCCAGCAGCTCCCCGGGAGGGGAGGCCTACGAGCATTTT.